This T cell receptor (beta chain) was sequenced for a study of CD8+CD57+ T cells in acquired aplastic anemia. The V and J ends lost 2 bases and 4 bases, in that order; junction bases with no gene match: 6. Germline assignment: CDR1 DFQATT and CDR2 SNEGSKA (reference sequence). This CDR3 region has 15 residues. Genomic DNA constituted the template upon which TCR beta VDJ and CDR3 profiling was performed. Each CDR3 protein is one row after TCRdb ran MiXCR on the reads. The repertoire holds 150,000 to 200,000 distinct CDR3 sequences, with around 40% as singletons. The table lists this clonotype with many counts.

This TCR was recovered from a human donor in good health. Sample: sorted CD4+, CD8+, or CD8+CD57+ T cells (not recorded which) from PBMCs. J is TRBJ1-5 and V is TRBV20-1, with 9 bases fitting TRBD1. CDR3 nucleotides: TGCAGTGCTAGACTACAGGGGGCTAGGAATCAGCCCCAGCATTTT. Residues: CSARLQGARNQPQHF.